This T cell receptor (beta chain) was observed in a study of cytomegalovirus exposure and HLA in healthy donors. General study points: The only immune exposure information that was available was CMV serostatus. About 90% or about 30% of the time was how often most TCR beta V segments were productive, according to an earlier analysis.

The PCR contained 60 Vbeta and 13 Jbeta primers. Only in-frame clones appear in the TCRdb table, and some are missing; sequencing was by immunoSEQ multiplex PCR. In the table there are tens of thousands of clones, roughly 79% of which are singletons. V trimming: 1 base; J trimming: 8 bases; junction bases outside the gene matches: 14. Per germline, CDR1 LNHNV and CDR2 YYDKDF (reference sequence). CDR3 length equals 17 residues. Points on this clone: The antigen is unknown.

The chain joins TRBV15 to TRBJ2-1, with 7 bases that match TRBD2. Sequenced input: PBMCs. This sequence was found in a man between 50 and 59 years old in good health and CMV-seronegative. The CDR3: CATSRGGWAGVMDEQFF. DNA for the CDR3: TGTGCCACCAGCAGAGGAGGGTGGGCGGGAGTGATGGATGAGCAGTTCTTC.